One sample yielded the 25 T cell receptor beta chains listed below, sequenced in a study of a mutant IDH1 vaccine in newly diagnosed glioma. The time point was: week 5, during vaccination. Topical imiquimod accompanied each vaccine dose, which consisted of 300 ug of mutant IDH1 20-mer peptide. Using immunoSEQ multiplex PCR, the repertoire was profiled, and TCRdb retains in-frame clones only, with some absent. The sample consists of 50,000 or so clones, approximately 79% of them appearing once. For these TCRs, the target antigens are not known. Sequencing used PBMCs, obtained from a glioma patient whose treatment included an IDH1 peptide vaccine. The receptors come from a woman aged 45-65 years with glioma.

The rearrangement links TRBV19 to TRBJ2-2; D might be TRBD1 or TRBD2, each matching 5 bases. The CDR3 consists of 14 residues. In germline, CDR1 is LNHDA, CDR2 SQIVND (reference sequence). Trimming removed 4 bases at V and 7 bases at J, with 13 bases between. This CDR3 reads CASSTGTAYGELFF. CDR3 coding DNA: TGTGCCAGTAGTACCGGGACGGCCTACGGGGAGCTGTTTTTT.

This rearrangement joins TRBV18 to TRBJ2-2; D gene ambiguous. This CDR3 contains 14 residues. V shed 2 bases and J shed 3 bases, with 7 bases lying between them. Germline CDR1 is KGHSH and CDR2 is LQKENI. DNA of the CDR3: TGTGCCAGCTCACCAGGGGTTCACACCGGGGAGCTGTTTTTT. Protein: CASSPGVHTGELFF.

This clone was seen a single time. The genes are TRBV11-3 and TRBJ2-1; 10 nucleotides align to TRBD2. Per germline, CDR1 SGHNT and CDR2 YENEEA. V dropped 5 bases and J dropped 7; count of bases not matched to a gene: 11. The length of the CDR3 is 16 residues. The CDR3 nucleotides are TGTGCCAGCAGCCTCCGGAGCGGGGGGGCTATTAATGAGCAGTTCTTC. Translation gives CASSLRSGGAINEQFF.

V is TRBV2 and J is TRBJ1-1; D gene uncertain. The V end lost 7 bases, the J end lost 4 bases, and 10 bases lay between the germline ends. The CDR3 runs to 12 residues. In germline, CDR1 is SNHLY, CDR2 FYNNEI. DNA for the CDR3: TGTGCCAGCAAGGTCCTTTTCACTGAAGCTTTCTTT. Amino acids: CASKVLFTEAFF.

The chain has TRBV5-1 and TRBJ1-2, with D hard to call. The CDR3 length is 13 residues. Looked up from germline, CDR1 is SGHRS and CDR2 is YFSETQ. Trimming pared 1 base from V and 0 bases from J, leaving 4 bases between. CDR3 coding DNA: TGCGCCAGCAGCTTGACAGCTAACTATGGCTACACCTTC. Its protein product is CASSLTANYGYTF.

The chain has TRBV6-5 and TRBJ1-1; D might be TRBD1 (6 bases). The CDR3 has 15 amino acids. The germline gives CDR1 MNHEY, CDR2 SVGAGI. Trimming removed 2 bases at V and 2 bases at J, with 12 bases between. This CDR3 reads CASSYQTGINTEAFF. The CDR3 region has the DNA TGTGCCAGCAGTTACCAGACAGGAATAAACACTGAAGCTTTCTTT.

This clone has just one count. This chain joins TRBV4-3 and TRBJ1-1; no reliable D call. Germline lookup yields CDR1 LGHNA and CDR2 YSLEER. CDR3 size: 15 residues. Trimming stripped 0 bases from V and 2 bases from J, with 10 bases between. The CDR3 bases are TGCGCCAGCAGCCAAGATCGACTGATTAACACTGAAGCTTTCTTT. Translation gives CASSQDRLINTEAFF.

This clone was found a few times. V is TRBV2 and J is TRBJ1-5; D unclear. Looked up from germline, CDR1 is SNHLY and CDR2 is FYNNEI. The CDR3 is 14 residues long. Trimming removed 6 bases from V and 6 bases from J, with 15 bases in between. Here the CDR3 reads CASSGSYGLQPQHF. DNA for the CDR3: TGTGCCAGCAGCGGGTCTTACGGGCTTCAGCCCCAGCATTTT.

The chain combines TRBV11-1 with TRBJ1-1; D may be TRBD1 (5 bases). The V end was cut by 3 bases, the J end by 6 bases, with 11 bases between. This CDR3 is 13 amino acids long. Germline CDR1 reads SGHAT; CDR2 reads FQDESV (reference sequence). CDR3 residues: CASSFAGLAEAFF. In DNA, the CDR3 is TGTGCCAGCAGCTTCGCAGGGTTAGCTGAAGCTTTCTTT.

This chain joins TRBV6-6 and TRBJ2-5, with a tentative D call TRBD2 (6 bases). The CDR3 loop spans 15 amino acids. The V end was cut by 2 bases, the J end by 2 bases, with 12 bases between. CDR1 and CDR2 from the germline V gene are MNHNY and SVGAGI (reference sequence). CDR3 in DNA: TGTGCCAGCAGTTACATGGCTAGCGAGCAAGAGACCCAGTACTTC. Translation: CASSYMASEQETQYF.

The rearrangement joins TRBV7-9 to TRBJ2-5, with 8 bases matching TRBD2. The CDR3 is made up of 16 amino acids. V trimming: 5 bases; J trimming: 0 bases; junction bases outside the gene matches: 8. Germline lookup yields CDR1 SEHNR and CDR2 FQNEAQ (reference sequence). In DNA, the CDR3 is TGTGCCAGCAGCCCAGCGGGGGCGCCGCACCAAGAGACCCAGTACTTC. Its translation is CASSPAGAPHQETQYF.

J is TRBJ1-2 and V is TRBV19; D uncertain. Per the germline V gene, CDR1 is LNHDA and CDR2 is SQIVND (reference sequence). The CDR3 has 15 residues. V lost 1 base and J lost 6, with 15 bases in between. The CDR3 DNA follows: TGTGCCAGTAGTATAGCATCGAGGGCATTGGATGGCTACACCTTC. Its translation is CASSIASRALDGYTF. Drawing the rest from reference TRBV19 and TRBJ1-2, the complete variable domain is DGGITQSPKYLFRKEGQNVTLSCEQNLNHDAMYWYRQDPGQGLRLIYYSQIVNDFQKGDIAEGYSVSREKKESFPLTVTSAQKNPTAFYLCASSIASRALDGYTFGSGTRLTVV.

This chain links TRBV9 with TRBJ2-1, with D possibly being TRBD1 or TRBD2 (7 bases each). CDR1 and CDR2 from the germline V gene are SGDLS and YYNGEE. V was cut by 0 bases and J by 6 bases, with 13 bases left in between. The CDR3 consists of 15 residues. CDR3 sequence reads: CASSVEGQRGNEQFF. The CDR3, as DNA: TGTGCCAGCAGCGTAGAGGGACAGCGGGGCAATGAGCAGTTCTTC.

The rearrangement uses TRBV6-5 and TRBJ1-3; maybe TRBD1 (6 bases). CDR1 is MNHEY, CDR2 SVGAGI, per germline. The CDR3 runs to 13 residues. CDR3 nucleotide sequence: TGTGCGGCCCGGGGGGGCTTAGGAAACACCATATATTTT. Protein product: CAARGGLGNTIYF.

This chain's CDR3 is CASSLKVGGLVTEAFF. The DNA for the CDR3 is TGTGCCAGCAGCTTGAAGGTAGGAGGGTTGGTCACTGAAGCTTTCTTT. V usage is TRBV5-7 and J usage is TRBJ1-1; D gene unclear. TRBV5-7 is an open reading frame whose function is uncertain. This CDR3 is 16 amino acids long. V shed 1 base and J shed 4 bases, with 17 bases lying between them.

The V and J genes are TRBV19 and TRBJ2-5; the match to TRBD1 covers 7 bases. The V and J ends lost 3 bases and 4 bases, in that order; junction bases with no gene match: 11. The germline CDR1 and CDR2 sequences are LNHDA and SQIVND (reference sequence). The CDR3 spans 16 residues. In DNA, the CDR3 is TGTGCCAGTAGTATTAGGCCGAGACAGGGATCAGAGACCCAGTACTTC. Translating it yields CASSIRPRQGSETQYF. The full variable domain, with the rest looked up from reference TRBV19 and TRBJ2-5, is DGGITQSPKYLFRKEGQNVTLSCEQNLNHDAMYWYRQDPGQGLRLIYYSQIVNDFQKGDIAEGYSVSREKKESFPLTVTSAQKNPTAFYLCASSIRPRQGSETQYFGPGTRLLVL.

V is TRBV19 and J is TRBJ1-5, with D possibly matching TRBD1 (5 bases). The CDR3 runs to 15 residues. V gave up 7 bases and J gave up 0 bases, with 13 bases separating them. Germline CDR1 LNHDA, CDR2 SQIVND (reference sequence). This CDR3 is CASTDSGSSNQPQHF. In DNA form, the CDR3 reads TGTGCCAGTACCGACAGCGGAAGTAGCAATCAGCCCCAGCATTTT.

The chain carries TRBV5-1 and TRBJ1-1, with TRBD1 as a possible D gene (6 bases). Germline CDR1 is SGHRS and CDR2 is YFSETQ. V lost 1 base, J lost 0 bases, and 16 bases lay in between. The length of the CDR3 is 17 residues. The CDR3 here is CASSLRLDSTLNTEAFF. CDR3 DNA sequence: TGCGCCAGCAGCTTGAGGTTGGACAGTACTCTGAACACTGAAGCTTTCTTT. Combining the CDR3 with reference TRBV5-1 and TRBJ1-1 gives the whole variable domain KAGVTQTPRYLIKTRGQQVTLSCSPISGHRSVSWYQQTPGQGLQFLFEYFSETQRNKGNFPGRFSGRQFSNSRSEMNVSTLELGDSALYLCASSLRLDSTLNTEAFFGQGTRLTVV.

The V and J genes are TRBV5-1 and TRBJ2-7; 8 bases are a match to TRBD1. Per germline, CDR1 SGHRS and CDR2 YFSETQ. V gave up 0 bases and J gave up 4 bases; unmatched junction bases: 6. This CDR3 spans 15 amino acids. The CDR3 DNA reads as TGCGCCAGCAGCTTGGTAGGGACAGGCCTATACGAGCAGTACTTC. The encoded protein is CASSLVGTGLYEQYF.

The chain uses TRBV19 and TRBJ2-5; 7 bases are shared with TRBD2. The CDR3 extends over 16 amino acids. Per the germline V gene, CDR1 is LNHDA and CDR2 is SQIVND (reference sequence). Losses at the gene ends were 5 bases for V and 0 bases for J; bases not matched to a gene: 9. The DNA for the CDR3 is TGTGCCAGTAGTCCGGGGACTACCCTGTACCAAGAGACCCAGTACTTC. Translation: CASSPGTTLYQETQYF.

About this clone itself: Other nucleotide sequences from this sample produce the same CDR3. The V call is TRBV7-2, the J call TRBJ1-1; D might be TRBD1 (5 bases). Germline V gene sequence: CDR1 SGHTA, CDR2 FQGNSA. CDR3 length: 14 amino acids. V dropped 1 base and J dropped 2 bases, with 8 bases sitting between them. CDR3 region: CASSLGQLNTEAFF. The CDR3 nucleotides are TGTGCCAGCAGCTTAGGACAGCTCAACACTGAAGCTTTCTTT.

The chain carries TRBV9 and TRBJ2-6; D gene ambiguous. V gave up 2 bases and J gave up 0 bases, with 3 bases separating them. Germline lookup yields CDR1 SGDLS and CDR2 YYNGEE. This CDR3 is built from 14 residues. The CDR3 region is CASSVFSGANVLTF. CDR3 bases: TGTGCCAGCAGCGTCTTCTCTGGGGCCAACGTCCTGACTTTC.

The J gene is TRBJ1-2, the V gene TRBV27; D gene unclear. V lost 5 bases to trimming and J lost 4 bases, with 14 bases between them. The germline V gene has CDR1 MNHEY and CDR2 SMNVEV (reference sequence). The CDR3 has 14 residues. The CDR3 protein is CASSPREGFYGYTF. Here the CDR3 DNA reads TGTGCCAGCAGTCCCCGGGAAGGGTTCTATGGCTACACCTTC.

This chain connects TRBV27 to TRBJ1-5; tentative D call: TRBD1 (6 bases). The CDR3 has 14 residues. Deletions cut 6 bases from V and 4 bases from J, with 13 bases between. From germline, CDR1 is MNHEY and CDR2 SMNVEV (reference sequence). The CDR3 nucleotides are TGTGCCAGCAGCTTACAGGGTGGGAATCAGCCCCAGCATTTT. Translation: CASSLQGGNQPQHF.

CDR3 DNA sequence: TGTGCCAGCAGTTTATCGCCGACACAGACCCAGTACTTC. Protein: CASSLSPTQTQYF. The V and J genes are TRBV27 and TRBJ2-5; D is undetermined. Germline loops: CDR1 MNHEY, CDR2 SMNVEV (reference sequence). This CDR3 is 13 amino acids long. Trimming took 0 bases from V and 6 from J, leaving 8 bases between them.